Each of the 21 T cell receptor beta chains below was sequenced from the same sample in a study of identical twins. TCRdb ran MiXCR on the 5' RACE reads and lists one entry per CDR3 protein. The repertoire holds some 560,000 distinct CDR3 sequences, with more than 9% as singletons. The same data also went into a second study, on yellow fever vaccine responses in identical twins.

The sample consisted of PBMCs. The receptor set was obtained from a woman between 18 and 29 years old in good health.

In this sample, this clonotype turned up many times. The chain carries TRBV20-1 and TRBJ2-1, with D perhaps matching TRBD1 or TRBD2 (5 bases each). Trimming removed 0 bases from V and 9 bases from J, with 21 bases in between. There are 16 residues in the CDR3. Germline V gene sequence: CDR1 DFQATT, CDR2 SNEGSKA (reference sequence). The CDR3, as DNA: TGCAGTGCTAGAGATTCGAGGGGTGGATTATCTGCTGAGCAGTTCTTC. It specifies CSARDSRGGLSAEQFF.

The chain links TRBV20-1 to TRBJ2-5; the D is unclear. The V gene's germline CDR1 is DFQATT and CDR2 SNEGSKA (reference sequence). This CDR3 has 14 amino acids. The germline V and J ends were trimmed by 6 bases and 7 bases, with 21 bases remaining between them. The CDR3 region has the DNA TGCAGTGCGAACAATCCGGATTCCAAAGGGACCCAGTACTTC. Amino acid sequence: CSANNPDSKGTQYF.

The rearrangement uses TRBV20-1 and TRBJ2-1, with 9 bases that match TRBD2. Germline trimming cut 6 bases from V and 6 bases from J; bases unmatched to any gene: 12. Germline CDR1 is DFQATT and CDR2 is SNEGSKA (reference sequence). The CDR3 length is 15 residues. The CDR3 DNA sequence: TGCAGTGCACGTGAGGGTAGCGGGAGAAGCAATGAGCAGTTCTTC. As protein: CSAREGSGRSNEQFF.

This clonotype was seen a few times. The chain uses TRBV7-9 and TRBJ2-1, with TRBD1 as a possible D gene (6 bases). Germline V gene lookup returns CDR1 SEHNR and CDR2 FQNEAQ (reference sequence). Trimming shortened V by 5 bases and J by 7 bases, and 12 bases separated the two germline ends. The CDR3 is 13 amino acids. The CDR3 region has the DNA TGTGCCAGCAGCCCCGGGACAAGAAATGAGCAGTTCTTC. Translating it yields CASSPGTRNEQFF.

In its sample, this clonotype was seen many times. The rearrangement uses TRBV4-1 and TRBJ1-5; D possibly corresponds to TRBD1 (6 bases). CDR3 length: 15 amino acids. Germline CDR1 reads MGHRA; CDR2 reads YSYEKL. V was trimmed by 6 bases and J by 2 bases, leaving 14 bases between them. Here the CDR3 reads CASSQGIGGNQPQHF. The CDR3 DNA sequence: TGCGCCAGCAGTCAGGGGATAGGCGGCAATCAGCCCCAGCATTTT.

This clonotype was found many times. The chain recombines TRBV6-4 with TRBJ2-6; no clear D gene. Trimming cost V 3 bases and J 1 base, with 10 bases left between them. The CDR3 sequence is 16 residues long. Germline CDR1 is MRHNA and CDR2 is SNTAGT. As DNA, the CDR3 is TGTGCCAGCAGTGAAGAAATTGGTTCTGGGGCCAACGTCCTGACTTTC. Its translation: CASSEEIGSGANVLTF.

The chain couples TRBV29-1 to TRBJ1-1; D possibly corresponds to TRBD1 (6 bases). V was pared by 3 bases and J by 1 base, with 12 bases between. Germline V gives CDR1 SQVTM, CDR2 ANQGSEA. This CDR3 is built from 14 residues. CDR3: CSVDGRGGNTEAFF. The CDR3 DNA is TGCAGCGTTGATGGGCGAGGGGGGAACACTGAAGCTTTCTTT. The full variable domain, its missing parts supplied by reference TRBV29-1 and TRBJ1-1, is SAVISQKPSRDICQRGTSLTIQCQVDSQVTMMFWYRQQPGQSLTLIATANQGSEATYESGFVIDKFPISRPNLTFSTLTVSNMSPEDSSIYLCSVDGRGGNTEAFFGQGTRLTVV.

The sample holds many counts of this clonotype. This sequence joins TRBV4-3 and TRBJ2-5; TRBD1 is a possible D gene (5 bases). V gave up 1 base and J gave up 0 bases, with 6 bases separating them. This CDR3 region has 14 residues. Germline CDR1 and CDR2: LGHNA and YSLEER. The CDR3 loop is CASSQGTYQETQYF. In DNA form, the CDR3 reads TGCGCCAGCAGCCAAGGGACATACCAAGAGACCCAGTACTTC.

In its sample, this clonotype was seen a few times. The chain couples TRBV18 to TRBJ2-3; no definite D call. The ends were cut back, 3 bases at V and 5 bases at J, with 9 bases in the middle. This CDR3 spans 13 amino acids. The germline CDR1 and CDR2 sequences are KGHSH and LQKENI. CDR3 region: CASSPLQQDTQYF. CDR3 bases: TGTGCCAGCTCACCGTTACAGCAAGATACGCAGTATTTT.

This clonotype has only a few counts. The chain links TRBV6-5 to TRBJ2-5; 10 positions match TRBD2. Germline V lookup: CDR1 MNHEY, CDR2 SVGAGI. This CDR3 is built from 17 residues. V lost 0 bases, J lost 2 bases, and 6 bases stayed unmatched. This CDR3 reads CASSYSLAGAVQETQYF. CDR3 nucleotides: TGTGCCAGCAGTTACTCCCTAGCGGGGGCGGTTCAAGAGACCCAGTACTTC.

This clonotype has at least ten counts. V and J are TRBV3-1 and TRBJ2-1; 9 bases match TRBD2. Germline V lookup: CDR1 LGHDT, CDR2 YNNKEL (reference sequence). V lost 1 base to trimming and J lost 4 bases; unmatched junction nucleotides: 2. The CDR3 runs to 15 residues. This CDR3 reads CASSQALAGYNEQFF. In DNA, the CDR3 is TGTGCCAGCAGCCAAGCACTAGCGGGTTACAATGAGCAGTTCTTC.

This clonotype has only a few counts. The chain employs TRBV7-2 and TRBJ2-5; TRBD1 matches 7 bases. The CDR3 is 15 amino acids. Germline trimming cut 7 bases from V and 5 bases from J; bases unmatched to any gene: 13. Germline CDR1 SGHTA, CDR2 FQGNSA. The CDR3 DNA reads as TGTGCCAGCACCCTCACAGGGGCCGATGGGGAGACCCAGTACTTC. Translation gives CASTLTGADGETQYF.

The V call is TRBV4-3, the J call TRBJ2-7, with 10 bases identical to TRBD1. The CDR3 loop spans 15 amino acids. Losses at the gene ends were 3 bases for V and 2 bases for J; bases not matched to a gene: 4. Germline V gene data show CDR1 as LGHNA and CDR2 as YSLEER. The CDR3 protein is CASSQRTGGPYEQYF. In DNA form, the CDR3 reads TGCGCCAGCAGCCAGCGGACAGGGGGTCCCTACGAGCAGTACTTC.

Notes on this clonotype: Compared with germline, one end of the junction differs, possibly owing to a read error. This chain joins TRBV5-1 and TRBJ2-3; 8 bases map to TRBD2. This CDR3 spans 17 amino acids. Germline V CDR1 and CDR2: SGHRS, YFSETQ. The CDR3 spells CASSLGSKRGSTETQYF. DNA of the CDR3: TGCGCCAGCAGCTTGGGGTCCAAGCGGGGGAGCACAGAGACGCAGTATTTT. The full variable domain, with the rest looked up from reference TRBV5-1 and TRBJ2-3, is KAGVTQTPRYLIKTRGQQVTLSCSPISGHRSVSWYQQTPGQGLQFLFEYFSETQRNKGNFPGRFSGRQFSNSRSEMNVSTLELGDSALYLCASSLGSKRGSTETQYFGPGTRLTVL.

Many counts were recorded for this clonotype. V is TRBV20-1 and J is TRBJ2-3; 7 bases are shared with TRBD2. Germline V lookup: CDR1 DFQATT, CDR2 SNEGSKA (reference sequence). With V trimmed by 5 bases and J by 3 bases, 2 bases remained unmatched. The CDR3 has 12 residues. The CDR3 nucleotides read TGCAGTGCTTGGACTAGAACAGATACGCAGTATTTT. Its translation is CSAWTRTDTQYF.

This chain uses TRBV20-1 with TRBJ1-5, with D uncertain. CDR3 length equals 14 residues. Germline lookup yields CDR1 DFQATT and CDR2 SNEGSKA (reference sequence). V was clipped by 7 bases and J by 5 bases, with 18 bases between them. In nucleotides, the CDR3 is TGCAGTGTCGTTAAGCCACAGCTCGATCAGCCCCAGCATTTT. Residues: CSVVKPQLDQPQHF.

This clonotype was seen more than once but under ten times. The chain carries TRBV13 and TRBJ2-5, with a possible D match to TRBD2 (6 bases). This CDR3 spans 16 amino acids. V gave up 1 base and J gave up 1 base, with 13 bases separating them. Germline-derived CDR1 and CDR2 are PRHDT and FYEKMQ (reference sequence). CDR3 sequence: CASSLVAGRFQETQYF. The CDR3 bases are TGTGCCAGCAGCTTAGTGGCGGGACGGTTCCAAGAGACCCAGTACTTC.

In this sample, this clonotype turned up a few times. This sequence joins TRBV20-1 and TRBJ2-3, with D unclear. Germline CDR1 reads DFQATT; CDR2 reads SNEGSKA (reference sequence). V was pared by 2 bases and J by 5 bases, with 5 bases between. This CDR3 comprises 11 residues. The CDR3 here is CSARWIDTQYF. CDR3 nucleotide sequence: TGCAGTGCTAGATGGATAGATACGCAGTATTTT.

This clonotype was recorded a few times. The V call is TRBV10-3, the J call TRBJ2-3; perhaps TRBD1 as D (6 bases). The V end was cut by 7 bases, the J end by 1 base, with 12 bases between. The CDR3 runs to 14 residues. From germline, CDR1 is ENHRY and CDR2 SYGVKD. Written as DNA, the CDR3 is TGTGCCATCAACCGGGACACCGGCACAGATACGCAGTATTTT. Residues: CAINRDTGTDTQYF.

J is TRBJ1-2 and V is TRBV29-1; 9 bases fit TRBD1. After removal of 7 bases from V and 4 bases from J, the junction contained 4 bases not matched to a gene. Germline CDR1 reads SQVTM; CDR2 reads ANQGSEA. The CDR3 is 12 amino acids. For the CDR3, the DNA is TGCAGCGCGGGGACAGGGAGCTATGGCTACACCTTC. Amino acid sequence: CSAGTGSYGYTF.

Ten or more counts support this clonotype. CDR3 sequence reads: CSARGVLVTDTQYF. DNA of the CDR3: TGCAGTGCTAGAGGTGTTTTAGTCACAGATACGCAGTATTTT. This chain joins TRBV20-1 and TRBJ2-3, with D unclear. This CDR3 is built from 14 residues. The V gene's germline CDR1 is DFQATT and CDR2 SNEGSKA (reference sequence). Trimming stripped 1 base from V and 2 bases from J, with 10 bases between.